This T cell receptor beta chain was recovered during a study of technical replicates of blood from a handful of donors. The method was immunoSEQ multiplex PCR; TCRdb's version includes in-frame clones alone and lacks a portion of them. The data contain fewer than 60,000 clones, approximately 90% of them singletons. The material sequenced was PBMCs. This TCR was recovered from a human donor in good health. Some clones in this sample may be carry-over from other donors' samples.

CDR3 in DNA: TGTGCCAGCAGAAAGGGACTAGCGGACACCGGGGAGCTGTTTTTT. This codes for CASRKGLADTGELFF. The chain employs TRBV5-6 and TRBJ2-2; TRBD2 agrees at 11 bases. CDR3 size: 15 residues. J was trimmed by 3 bases and V by 5 bases; bases with no gene match: 3. CDR1 is SGHDT and CDR2 is YYEEEE in the germline V gene.